This T cell receptor (beta chain) was sequenced during a study of graft-versus-host responses after intestinal transplantation (dated by TCRdb to the early 2020s). Background for the entire study: Multivisceral, liver-intestinal, or isolated intestinal transplants were received by the recipients. Every recipient was given anti-thymocyte globulin induction, followed by 2 to 4 years of maintenance tacrolimus and steroids. After intestinal transplantation, graft-versus-host and host-versus-graft alloreactive T cell clones in the graft, circulation and bone marrow were tracked using bulk TCR-beta CDR3 sequencing. To identify alloreactive clones, pre-transplant mixed lymphocyte reaction products were sequenced and then compared with unstimulated pre-transplant donor and recipient T cells. Of the roughly 26 intestinal transplant recipients enrolled in the cohort, one of whom was a retransplant, 3 patients without pretransplant specimens were excluded. A peak of at least 4% donor T cells among recipient peripheral blood mononuclear cells was the definition used for donor T cell macrochimerism. Rather than being sequenced by the commercial service, samples from a few later patients were sequenced in-house on an Illumina MiSeq and processed with MiXCR. The full study reports these points: Conclusions were limited by the relatively low number and heterogeneity of intestinal transplant patients. GvH clones were detected in recipient bone marrow, and some of these GvH clones were observed earlier in ileal mucosa or blood, consistent with an intestinal mucosal origin. High GvH to HvG T cell clonal ratios were observed in the allografts of patients with donor T cell macrochimerism. Peak levels of circulating GvH clones were associated with declines in HvG clones early after transplant.

According to the study, the label for this sample's time point signals: cells obtained before transplantation from donor or recipient. CD3+CD4+ and CD3+CD8+ populations were FACS-sorted from unstimulated pre-transplant donor and recipient cells taken from spleen or lymph nodes. Receptor libraries were prepared by the immunoSEQ multiplex PCR assay. For most patients, genomic DNA was isolated with the Qiagen DNeasy Blood and Tissue Kit and shipped frozen to Adaptive Biotechnologies for TCR sequencing. High-throughput TCR-beta CDR3 sequencing of genomic DNA from most patients was performed by Adaptive Biotechnologies. On the authors' methods: TCR sequencing data were retrieved from Adaptive's ImmunoSEQ software for more than 15 patients, whereas a few other patients were processed with MiXCR and VDJtools. CD4 versus CD8 sorting errors were corrected by removing sequences found in both subsets at a frequency ratio below 5:1. CDR3 nucleotide sequences shared by donor and recipient were removed because the origin of these sequences could not be assigned. To be classed as alloreactive, a clone needed at least 2-fold expansion over unstimulated cells and a minimum CFSE-low frequency of 0.002% (template counts) or 0.001% (read counts). Clones were considered mappable if detected in sequenced pre-transplant spleen, lymph node, or MLR CFSE-low populations of the donor or recipient. The cumulative frequency of alloreactive clones was calculated as a percentage of all sequences, weighted by copy number. Entries here come from immuneACCESS through TCRdb and include only in-frame sequences with V and J called. Some clones fail to appear in such tables; in the studies checked, an unresolved V gene covers under half of the shortfall, and the cause of the remainder is unknown. V and J calls and clone size are those listed in that table; D and trimming were worked out from the DNA. This sample comprises tens of thousands of clones, 94% of them detected only once. 0.15% to 0.2% of the sample is in the top ten clones.

Concerning this clone itself: What antigen it recognizes has not been identified. No much larger clone is present one base from it, and per-base qualities are unavailable.

The CDR3 starts with the cysteine, ends with the phenylalanine, and has 17 residues. The kept DNA is CDR3 alone, 51 bases in frame from the first base. CDR1 and CDR2 are read off the germline V gene as SGHRS and YFSETQ. V and J are trimmed by 1 base and 9 bases, and the gene matches miss 15 bases of the junction. Recombination connected TRBV5-1 to TRBJ2-1, with 8 bases in between that match TRBD1. Here the sequenced sample was unstimulated CD4+ T cells sorted from spleen or lymph node cells, taken before transplant. The TCR was taken from a human donor who was the organ donor for an intestinal transplant. The DNA reads TGCGCCAGCAGCTTGATGTCCGGGACAGGTAGTTCTGGTGAGCAGTTCTTC. It translates as CASSLMSGTGSSGEQFF.